This T cell receptor (beta chain) was obtained from a study of T-cell memory formation after mild COVID-19. Overall study context: Largely donor-specific TCR clusters were found.

Germline CDR1 SGHTA, CDR2 FQGNSA. This CDR3 spans 15 amino acids. Remarks on this clonotype: Its target is not known. A much larger clone lies one base from this, so it may be a read error.

Study-level findings and limits: Memory cells collected pre-infection included some clones that later responded, suggesting cross-reactive memory joined. Most CD4+ clones that shrank were in CM and EM, while CD8+ ones turned up in EMRA.

5'RACE with constant-segment primers yielded barcoded, UMI-tagged TCR alpha and TCR beta cDNA libraries. Using its own MiXCR run on the 5' RACE reads, TCRdb lists one record per CDR3 protein. This table holds around 250,000 distinct CDR3 sequences, 16% found once. The receptor comes from a man aged 18 to 35 who had mild COVID-19 (a few samples of this study predate the infection). Cell type and time point are not known. Sequencing input: PBMCs or a T cell subset sorted from them (not recorded which). The chain recombines TRBV7-2 with TRBJ1-1, with D perhaps TRBD1 (6 bases). The CDR3 reads CASSSMSQGNTEALF. CDR3 in DNA: TGTGCCAGCAGCTCGATGTCCCAGGGGAACACTGAAGCTTTATTT.